The source of this TCR beta chain is a study of blood T cell repertoires in COVID-19. On the study more broadly: The samples span acute and convalescent COVID-19 from the United States, Italy and Spain. In each case, the material was cDNA or gDNA derived from T cells, B-cell-depleted T cells, or PBMCs.

V lost 7 bases to trimming and J lost 1 base; unmatched junction nucleotides: 3. The length of the CDR3 is 14 residues. Germline V gives CDR1 KGHSH, CDR2 LQKENI. Original processing notes: Reference gene primer amplification gave estimated nucleated cell counts. Using immunoSEQ multiplex PCR, the repertoire was profiled, and TCRdb retains in-frame clones only, with some absent. V and J calls and clone size are given by that table; D and trimming were obtained from the DNA. The table lists roughly 140,000 clones, 65% to 90% of them singletons. Material: peripheral blood. The V and J genes are TRBV18 and TRBJ2-2; TRBD1 aligns across 7 bases. The TCR originated in a middle-aged man with acute or convalescent COVID-19. CDR3 in amino acids: CASLGQLNTGELFF. In nucleotides, the CDR3 is TGTGCCAGCTTGGGACAGCTGAACACCGGGGAGCTGTTTTTT.